This entry lists 5 T cell receptor beta chains sequenced from one sample in a study of OX40 agonist ivuxolimab in advanced cancers. Repertoires were generated with immunoSEQ multiplex PCR, while TCRdb's copy carries only in-frame clones and drops some. This table has roughly 56,000 clones, around nine tenths appearing once. The sample here was CD4+ or CD8+ T cells sorted from blood, taken in a trial of the OX40 agonist ivuxolimab. The source of these receptors is an adult with an advanced solid tumor such as melanoma, head and neck, liver or kidney cancer.

The J gene is TRBJ1-4, the V gene TRBV19, with 8 bases that match TRBD1. The V segment lost 3 bases and the J segment 11 bases; nucleotides outside the gene matches: 2. This CDR3 region has 12 residues. Germline lookup yields CDR1 LNHDA and CDR2 SQIVND (reference sequence). CDR3 nucleotides: TGTGCCAGTAGTATGTGGACAGGGAAACTGTTTTTT. This sequence encodes CASSMWTGKLFF.

V usage is TRBV27 and J usage is TRBJ2-5; TRBD1 might be the D (6 bases). The CDR3 consists of 13 residues. V was cut by 6 bases and J by 11 bases, with 19 bases left in between. Per the germline V gene, CDR1 is MNHEY and CDR2 is SMNVEV (reference sequence). For the CDR3, the DNA is TGTGCCAGCAGGTCCTTGGGGAAGGGGGAGCAGTACTTC. This codes for CASRSLGKGEQYF.

This rearrangement joins TRBV19 to TRBJ1-5; D unclear. The V end was cut by 8 bases, the J end by 6 bases, with 23 bases between. The V gene's germline CDR1 is LNHDA and CDR2 SQIVND (reference sequence). The CDR3 is 16 amino acids. The CDR3 here is CASAHAGQIGSQPQHF. The DNA for the CDR3 is TGTGCCAGTGCACACGCTGGGCAGATAGGGAGTCAGCCCCAGCATTTT. Looking up the rest from reference TRBV19 and TRBJ1-5 gives the full variable domain: DGGITQSPKYLFRKEGQNVTLSCEQNLNHDAMYWYRQDPGQGLRLIYYSQIVNDFQKGDIAEGYSVSREKKESFPLTVTSAQKNPTAFYLCASAHAGQIGSQPQHFGDGTRLSIL.

This chain uses TRBV11-2 with TRBJ2-5; 8 nucleotides align to TRBD1. CDR3 size: 13 residues. Trimming at V came to 4 bases and at J to 3 bases, leaving 1 base not matched to a gene. Per germline, CDR1 SGHAT and CDR2 FQNNGV. This CDR3 is CASSSDREETQYF. In DNA, the CDR3 is TGTGCCAGCAGCTCGGACAGGGAAGAGACCCAGTACTTC.

The J gene is TRBJ2-7, the V gene TRBV2; 11 bases align to TRBD1. In germline, CDR1 is SNHLY, CDR2 FYNNEI. After removal of 8 bases from V and 3 bases from J, the junction contained 6 bases not matched to a gene. The CDR3 has 14 residues. This CDR3 reads CASVRDRGVYEQYF. The CDR3 region has the DNA TGTGCCAGCGTCCGGGACAGGGGGGTCTACGAGCAGTACTTC.